This passage covers 25 T cell receptor beta chains from one sample sequenced in a study of tumor and adjacent non-tumor tissue in lung cancer. RNA was extracted from bulk tissue without any cell sorting. A modified ARM-PCR protocol with three rounds of nested PCR amplified TCRbeta. TCRdb ran MiXCR on the multiplex PCR reads and lists one entry per CDR3 protein. The sample carries more than 95,000 distinct CDR3 sequences, about 66% recorded once. Sequenced: lung tumor tissue. Receptors were obtained from a young man with non-small cell lung cancer.

At least ten counts were recorded for this clonotype. V and J are TRBV20-1 and TRBJ2-1, with a possible D match to TRBD2 (6 bases). Per germline, CDR1 DFQATT and CDR2 SNEGSKA (reference sequence). The CDR3 runs 14 residues. The V end was cut by 6 bases, the J end by 2 bases, with 14 bases between. CDR3 DNA sequence: TGCAGTGCGAGACTAGTGGGAGCCTACAATGAGCAGTTCTTC. Protein: CSARLVGAYNEQFF.

For this clonotype: With a much larger clone just one base away, this may be a read error. The chain has TRBV6-1 and TRBJ2-1; TRBD2 is a possible D gene (6 bases). The V gene's germline CDR1 is MNHNS and CDR2 SASEGT. The CDR3 length is 14 residues. The CDR3 DNA reads as TGTGCCGGCAGTCTCTCGGGACTTATAAATGAGCAGTTCTTC. This encodes CAGSLSGLINEQFF.

Comment on this clonotype: A read error may be the cause here, since a much bigger clone is one base away. The chain couples TRBV12-3 or TRBV12-4 to TRBJ1-3; D not certain. Trimming shortened V by 5 bases and J by 7 bases, and 15 bases separated the two germline ends. CDR3 size: 14 residues. The CDR3 region is CASSIGRKENTIYF. The CDR3 coding sequence is TGTGCCAGCAGTATTGGCAGGAAAGAGAACACCATATATTTT.

As concerns this clonotype: This may be a read error: a much more frequent sequence differs by one nucleotide. The CDR3 nucleotides are TGCGCCAGCAGCCAAGATTGGGACCAGGGTGGGCAGCCCCAGCATTTT. Translating it yields CASSQDWDQGGQPQHF. This chain uses TRBV4-3 with TRBJ1-5; a weak D match, TRBD1 (5 bases). CDR1 is LGHNA and CDR2 is YSLEER in the germline V gene. The CDR3 has 16 amino acids. The ends were cut back, 0 bases at V and 7 bases at J, with 16 bases in the middle.

Only a few counts were recorded for this clonotype. One end of the junction does not line up with germline, which may come from a read error. This chain joins TRBV4-1 and TRBJ1-2; a weak D match, TRBD1 (6 bases). CDR1 and CDR2 (germline): MGHRA, YSYEKL. The length of the CDR3 is 16 residues. CDR3 nucleotide sequence: TGCGCCAGCAGCCAAATTGGGACACCTACTAACTATGGCTACGCCTTC. Translating gives CASSQIGTPTNYGYAF.

This clonotype was seen repeatedly, ten times or more. V gene TRBV6-5 combines with J gene TRBJ2-7; D may be TRBD1 or TRBD2 (5 bases each). The CDR3 is made up of 14 amino acids. Germline V gene data show CDR1 as MNHEY and CDR2 as SVGAGI. The V gene lost 2 bases and the J gene lost 2 bases, with 10 bases spanning the gap. The CDR3: CASSYGGLTYEQYF. CDR3 DNA: TGTGCCAGCAGTTACGGGGGATTAACCTACGAGCAGTACTTC.

Comments on this clonotype: The junction departs from germline at one end; a sequencing error may be responsible. V and J are TRBV11-3 and TRBJ2-1, with D maybe TRBD1 (6 bases). This CDR3 region has 17 residues. Germline CDR1 is SGHNT and CDR2 is YENEEA. CDR3 nucleotides: TGTGCCAGCAGCTCTAGGGACATTACGAACTCCTACAATGAGCAGTCCTTC. It encodes CASSSRDITNSYNEQSF.

In regard to this clonotype: At one of its ends the junction is not consistent with the germline gene, which may arise from a read error. The chain combines TRBV11-2 with TRBJ2-7, with unresolved D. Per germline, CDR1 SGHAT and CDR2 FQNNGV. The CDR3 is 15 amino acids. CDR3 sequence reads: CPSNLVIQSLREQYF. The CDR3 DNA follows: TGTCCCAGCAACTTAGTGATACAGTCTTTACGCGAGCAGTACTTC.

The rearrangement joins TRBV10-3 to TRBJ2-5, with 8 bases fitting TRBD1. Germline V lookup: CDR1 ENHRY, CDR2 SYGVKD. Trimming at V came to 4 bases and at J to 3 bases, leaving 7 bases not matched to a gene. The CDR3 extends over 15 amino acids. The CDR3 reads CAISGSKTGEETQYF. The CDR3 DNA follows: TGTGCCATCAGTGGGTCAAAGACAGGGGAAGAGACCCAGTACTTC.

This clonotype appeared many times. The chain has TRBV10-1 and TRBJ2-3; 9 nucleotides line up with TRBD1. The CDR3 is 15 residues long. Germline CDR1 reads WNHNN; CDR2 reads SYGVQD (reference sequence). The V and J ends lost 5 bases and 6 bases, in that order; junction bases with no gene match: 9. As DNA, the CDR3 is TGCGCCAGCAGTCCTCCGGGACAGGGAGGGGATACGCAGTATTTT. This translates into CASSPPGQGGDTQYF.

A remark on this clonotype: The CDR3 ends on some other residue instead of the conserved phenylalanine or tryptophan, so this is likely a read error. The chain joins TRBV20-1 to TRBJ2-3; D is ambiguous. The CDR3 has 11 amino acids. In germline, CDR1 is DFQATT, CDR2 SNEGSKA (reference sequence). As DNA, the CDR3 is TGCAGCTCGCAGTTCACAGATACGCAGTATCTT. Its protein product is CSSQFTDTQYL.

About this clonotype: A single base separates this from a much larger clone, so it may be a read error. The CDR3 sequence: CSVEGPDGGGTDTKYF. DNA of the CDR3: TGCAGCGTTGAAGGCCCCGATGGAGGGGGCACAGATACGAAGTATTTT. The chain joins TRBV29-1 to TRBJ2-3, with D possibly matching TRBD1 (7 bases). Germline lookup yields CDR1 SQVTM and CDR2 ANQGSEA. The CDR3 spans 16 residues.

Ten or more counts support this clonotype. V gene TRBV6-6 combines with J gene TRBJ2-7; D gene uncertain. V was cut by 4 bases and J by 0 bases, with 10 bases left in between. CDR1 MNHNY and CDR2 SVGAGI come from the germline V gene (reference sequence). The CDR3 extends over 14 amino acids. CDR3 protein: CASSSRVSSYEQYF. In DNA form, the CDR3 reads TGTGCCAGCAGTTCCCGGGTCAGCTCCTACGAGCAGTACTTC.

Note on this clonotype: At one end, the junction sequence differs from germline, possibly due to a read error. The chain couples TRBV6-1 to TRBJ2-2, with D perhaps matching TRBD1 (6 bases). The germline gives CDR1 MNHNS, CDR2 SASEGT. The CDR3 extends over 15 amino acids. CDR3 bases: TGTGCCAACAGTGAAGCCCTACAGGGCGCCGGGGAGCTGTTTTTT. Protein product: CANSEALQGAGELFF.

As concerns this clonotype: One base away lies a much larger clone, so this may be a sequencing read error. The J gene is TRBJ1-1, the V gene TRBV4-2; D remains unclear. This CDR3 has 12 residues. Per germline, CDR1 LGHNA and CDR2 YNFKEQ. Trimming stripped 1 base from V and 7 bases from J, with 7 bases between. CDR3 bases: TGTGCCAGCAGCCAAGCCTACATTGAAGCTTTCTTT. Translated: CASSQAYIEAFF.

About this clonotype itself: At one end the junction does not follow the germline gene, possibly because of a read error. V gene TRBV4-2 combines with J gene TRBJ2-3, with 9 bases matching TRBD2. Germline assignment: CDR1 LGHNA and CDR2 YNFKEQ. The CDR3 runs to 15 residues. The CDR3 DNA sequence: TGTGCCAGCAGCCAAGATCTGGTAGCGGGGGATACGCAGTGTTTT. This gives the protein CASSQDLVAGDTQCF.

This clonotype has just a few counts. It may be a read error: a sequence one base away is much more abundant. The chain recombines TRBV5-4 with TRBJ1-1; D not certain. The CDR3 runs to 13 residues. The germline V and J ends were trimmed by 0 bases and 6 bases, with 9 bases remaining between them. The germline V gene has CDR1 SGHNT and CDR2 YYREEE (reference sequence). Here the CDR3 DNA reads TGTGCCAGCAGCTTGGATTCGTGTGCTGAAGCTTTCTTT. Protein: CASSLDSCAEAFF.

The rearrangement joins TRBV5-4 to TRBJ2-5, with D unclear. The CDR3 has 14 amino acids. Trimming removed 3 bases from V and 5 bases from J, with 14 bases in between. Per the germline V gene, CDR1 is SGHNT and CDR2 is YYREEE (reference sequence). This CDR3 reads CASSSRTGDETQYF. The CDR3 bases are TGTGCCAGCAGCTCAAGGACCGGCGATGAGACCCAGTACTTC.

Regarding this clonotype: This may be a read error, as it is one base from a much larger clone. J is TRBJ1-1 and V is TRBV29-1, with D hard to call. This CDR3 is built from 12 residues. The V end was cut by 7 bases, the J end by 4 bases, with 13 bases between. Germline values: CDR1 SQVTM, CDR2 ANQGSEA. DNA of the CDR3: TGCAGCGCTGTTCAGGTATTCACTGAAGCTTTCTTT. Protein product: CSAVQVFTEAFF.

This clonotype was found a few times. This could be a read error, since a much larger clone is one nucleotide away. The chain joins TRBV29-1 to TRBJ1-4; possible D gene TRBD1, 5 bases. The CDR3 runs to 13 residues. Trimming removed 6 bases at V and 8 bases at J, with 16 bases between. CDR1 SQVTM and CDR2 ANQGSEA come from the germline V gene. The CDR3 protein is CSVRIGAAEKLFF. In DNA form, the CDR3 reads TGCAGCGTCCGTATAGGGGCGGCCGAAAAACTGTTTTTT. Full variable domain (rest looked up from reference TRBV29-1 and TRBJ1-4): SAVISQKPSRDICQRGTSLTIQCQVDSQVTMMFWYRQQPGQSLTLIATANQGSEATYESGFVIDKFPISRPNLTFSTLTVSNMSPEDSSIYLCSVRIGAAEKLFFGSGTQLSVL.

For this clonotype: Given the absence of the conserved phenylalanine or tryptophan at the CDR3 end, a read error is likely. This sequence joins TRBV29-1 and TRBJ1-5; D is unresolved. Germline loops: CDR1 SQVTM, CDR2 ANQGSEA. The CDR3 has 13 amino acids. The CDR3 spells CSVEIDSNKPQHY. CDR3 in DNA: TGCAGCGTTGAGATAGATAGCAATAAGCCCCAGCATTAT.

Details on this clonotype: A junction end diverges from the germline sequence, so it may reflect a read error. V gene TRBV5-5 combines with J gene TRBJ2-3; tentatively, D is TRBD2 (5 bases). The CDR3 is 16 residues long. Germline values: CDR1 SGHKS, CDR2 YYEKEE (reference sequence). In nucleotides, the CDR3 is TGTGCCAGCGGGCGACCGACTATGAGTGGCACAAATACGCACTATTTT. This encodes CASGRPTMSGTNTHYF.

In regard to this clonotype: Possible read error: a much larger clone is one base away. This chain uses TRBV6-2 or TRBV6-3 with TRBJ1-6, with D perhaps TRBD1 (6 bases). V was cut by 7 bases and J by 8 bases, with 18 bases left in between. This CDR3 spans 15 amino acids. Germline CDR1 is MNHEY and CDR2 is SVGEGT. The CDR3 sequence is CASNDPGALDSPLHF. CDR3 DNA: TGTGCCAGCAACGACCCGGGGGCACTAGATTCACCCCTCCACTTT.

As to this clonotype: A read error may produce the germline difference seen at one junction end. This chain connects TRBV12-5 to TRBJ2-4; 7 bases agree with TRBD1. Germline assignment: CDR1 LGHNT and CDR2 FRNRAP. This CDR3 comprises 14 residues. The CDR3: CTSGRDSHTDIQYF. The DNA for the CDR3 is TGTACTAGTGGCCGGGACAGCCATACTGACATTCAGTACTTC.

With respect to this clonotype: The junction differs from germline at one of its ends, possibly a read error. The genes are TRBV6-5 and TRBJ1-1, with no clear D. Germline V gives CDR1 MNHEY, CDR2 SVGAGI. The CDR3 has 14 residues. CDR3 in DNA: TGTGCCAGCAGTTCTTTTATCGGGAACACTGAAGCTCTCTTT. This codes for CASSSFIGNTEALF.